A single sample gave rise to the 32 T cell receptor beta chains below, sequenced in a study of blood T cell repertoires in COVID-19. Sequenced by immunoSEQ multiplex PCR; TCRdb stores in-frame clones only, minus some. The table lists fewer than 150,000 clones, about 78% of them singletons, with 2% to 2.5% in the top ten. Sequences were obtained from peripheral blood. The origin of the receptors is a man in his 70s with acute or convalescent COVID-19.

This sequence joins TRBV5-6 and TRBJ1-5, with TRBD1 matching over 7 bases. Germline V lookup: CDR1 SGHDT, CDR2 YYEEEE. V lost 4 bases and J lost 7; bases outside the gene matches: 5. This CDR3 comprises 13 residues. The chain's CDR3 is CASSQDRDQPQHF. The CDR3 bases are TGTGCCAGCAGCCAAGACAGGGACCAGCCCCAGCATTTT.

Note on this clone: Relative to the germline gene, one junction end is altered; a read error may explain this. DNA of the CDR3: TGTGCTAGCAGCCCGAATGGACACCGCTCTGGAAACACCATATATTTT. It is translated as CASSPNGHRSGNTIYF. The rearrangement links TRBV7-7 to TRBJ1-3; TRBD1 might be the D (5 bases). The CDR3 spans 16 residues. The germline gives CDR1 SSHAT, CDR2 FNYEAQ (reference sequence).

The chain employs TRBV7-3 and TRBJ2-3; 7 nucleotides agree with TRBD2. Per germline, CDR1 SGHTA and CDR2 FQGTGA. The CDR3 loop spans 19 amino acids. V shed 1 base and J 2 bases; nucleotides not matched to a gene: 15. In nucleotides, the CDR3 is TGTGCCAGCAGCTTAATCCCCCCCCCACTAGCGCGTGACACAGATACGCAGTATTTT. Translation: CASSLIPPPLARDTDTQYF.

The rearrangement joins TRBV6-5 to TRBJ1-2, with D possibly TRBD1 on 6 matching bases. CDR3 length: 15 amino acids. The germline gives CDR1 MNHEY, CDR2 SVGAGI. Trimming stripped 5 bases from V and 5 bases from J, with 18 bases between. The CDR3 DNA reads as TGTGCCAGCAGTCCTGAAGGACAGTCCCTTTATGGCTACACCTTC. This encodes CASSPEGQSLYGYTF.

The chain employs TRBV7-8 and TRBJ1-1, with 9 bases that match TRBD1. Per germline, CDR1 SGHVS and CDR2 FQNEAQ. This CDR3 has 16 amino acids. V dropped 5 bases and J dropped 1; count of bases not matched to a gene: 8. The CDR3 is CASSHLMDRGNTEAFF. The CDR3 bases are TGTGCCAGCAGCCATCTTATGGACAGGGGGAACACTGAAGCTTTCTTT.

Note on this clone: Compared with germline, one end of the junction differs, possibly owing to a read error. The rearrangement uses TRBV2 and TRBJ2-1; 10 positions match TRBD2. Germline CDR1 SNHLY, CDR2 FYNNEI. This CDR3 region has 15 residues. The CDR3 bases are TGTGCCAGTAGTGGTAGCGGGGGGCCATACAATGAGCAGTTCTTC. The encoded protein is CASSGSGGPYNEQFF.

This chain joins TRBV29-1 and TRBJ2-1, with D possibly TRBD1 on 6 matching bases. Trimming removed 4 bases at V and 6 bases at J, with 10 bases between. There are 12 residues in the CDR3. Germline V lookup: CDR1 SQVTM, CDR2 ANQGSEA. CDR3 DNA: TGCAGCGTTGTATTGGGGGCCAATGAGCAGTTCTTC. It translates to CSVVLGANEQFF.

The genes are TRBV27 and TRBJ2-7, with D perhaps TRBD2 (6 bases). The CDR3 has 13 amino acids. V was cut by 2 bases and J by 7 bases, with 12 bases left in between. CDR1 is MNHEY, CDR2 SMNVEV, per germline (reference sequence). CDR3 in DNA: TGTGCCAGCAGTTTACGCGGGATAGGAGAGCAGTACTTC. Its translation is CASSLRGIGEQYF.

V usage is TRBV6-2 or TRBV6-3 and J usage is TRBJ1-1; D remains unclear. Germline CDR1 and CDR2: MNHEY and SVGEGT. The V and J ends lost 0 bases and 5 bases respectively, with 10 bases between them. The CDR3 consists of 14 residues. The CDR3 sequence: CASSYSTEGTEAFF. In nucleotides, the CDR3 is TGTGCCAGCAGTTACTCTACCGAGGGAACTGAAGCTTTCTTT.

As concerns this clone: One end of the junction fails to match germline, which may point to a read error. The rearrangement uses TRBV2 and TRBJ1-6; D possibly corresponds to TRBD1 (6 bases). This CDR3 region has 12 residues. CDR1 and CDR2 (germline): SNHLY, FYNNEI. CDR3 sequence: CASSEGVGHRIF. The CDR3 DNA sequence: TGTGCCAGCAGTGAAGGGGTGGGACATCGCATCTTT.

The J gene is TRBJ2-5, the V gene TRBV14; possible D gene TRBD1, 6 bases. Looked up from germline, CDR1 is SGHDN and CDR2 is FVKESK. With 5 bases removed from V and 5 bases from J, the gap between germline ends came to 18 bases. CDR3 size: 15 residues. CDR3 nucleotide sequence: TGTGCCAGCAGCAGCGTATGGGGGCAGGGGGAGACCCAGTACTTC. Protein: CASSSVWGQGETQYF.

CDR3 bases: TGTGCCAGCACCCTACGAAGGGGCAACCTTCCCACAGATACGCAGTATTTT. Translating it yields CASTLRRGNLPTDTQYF. The rearrangement links TRBV7-2 to TRBJ2-3, with D possibly being TRBD1 (5 bases). The CDR3 loop spans 17 amino acids. The V end was cut by 7 bases, the J end by 2 bases, with 22 bases between. CDR1 SGHTA and CDR2 FQGNSA come from the germline V gene.

This clone came up once. This chain uses TRBV7-9 with TRBJ2-2; a weak D match, TRBD2 (5 bases). The CDR3 runs 14 residues. The germline V and J ends were trimmed by 0 bases and 6 bases, with 8 bases remaining between them. CDR1 and CDR2 (germline): SEHNR, FQNEAQ (reference sequence). The DNA for the CDR3 is TGTGCCAGCAGCTTAGCGGGGAGCCCCGGGGAGCTGTTTTTT. Protein product: CASSLAGSPGELFF. Full variable domain (remainder filled in from reference TRBV7-9 and TRBJ2-2): DTGVSQNPRHKITKRGQNVTFRCDPISEHNRLYWYRQTLGQGPEFLTYFQNEAQLEKSRLLSDRFSAERPKGSFSTLEIQRTEQGDSAMYLCASSLAGSPGELFFGEGSRLTVL.

This clone was picked up one time. This chain joins TRBV19 and TRBJ2-5; 9 nucleotides line up with TRBD2. Germline CDR1 LNHDA, CDR2 SQIVND (reference sequence). The length of the CDR3 is 15 residues. J gave up 5 bases and V 1 base, and 5 bases lay outside the gene matches. The CDR3 coding sequence is TGTGCCAGTAGTATAGGCGGGGGGGTTTCGGAGACCCAGTACTTC. Translating it yields CASSIGGGVSETQYF.

CDR3: CASSEPGQGFNEQFF. CDR3 nucleotide sequence: TGTGCCAGCAGCGAACCGGGACAGGGATTCAATGAGCAGTTCTTC. The chain uses TRBV6-2 or TRBV6-3 and TRBJ2-1; 9 bases map to TRBD1. The CDR3 extends over 15 amino acids. The trim removed 6 bases at V and 6 bases at J, leaving 9 bases unmatched. Germline V CDR1 and CDR2: MNHEY, SVGEGT.

The rearrangement links TRBV7-3 to TRBJ2-1; D call uncertain. In germline, CDR1 is SGHTA, CDR2 FQGTGA. This CDR3 has 13 residues. V was cut by 1 base and J by 6 bases, with 7 bases left in between. CDR3 region: CASSLNSLNEQFF. The CDR3 region has the DNA TGTGCCAGCAGCTTAAACAGTCTCAATGAGCAGTTCTTC.

The chain combines TRBV6-5 with TRBJ2-7, with 8 bases aligning to TRBD1. The CDR3 is made up of 16 amino acids. The V and J ends lost 3 bases and 0 bases, in that order; junction bases with no gene match: 7. The germline gives CDR1 MNHEY, CDR2 SVGAGI. As DNA, the CDR3 is TGTGCCAGCAGTTATCAGGGGACAGGATTCTCCTACGAGCAGTACTTC. Amino acids: CASSYQGTGFSYEQYF.

The chain has TRBV6-5 and TRBJ2-7; D perhaps matches TRBD1 (6 bases). Germline V gene sequence: CDR1 MNHEY, CDR2 SVGAGI. There are 14 residues in the CDR3. V shed 5 bases and J shed 1 base, with 12 bases lying between them. In nucleotides, the CDR3 is TGTGCCAGCAGTCTTTGGGACAAGTCCTACGAGCAGTACTTC. It encodes CASSLWDKSYEQYF.

This chain connects TRBV7-7 to TRBJ2-2; 7 bases align to TRBD1. The trim removed 5 bases at V and 6 bases at J, leaving 9 bases unmatched. CDR1 and CDR2 from the germline V gene are SSHAT and FNYEAQ (reference sequence). This CDR3 contains 15 residues. In DNA form, the CDR3 reads TGTGCCAGCAGCCCACGAGACAGGGCTGCCGGGGAGCTGTTTTTT. This sequence encodes CASSPRDRAAGELFF. Complete variable domain (other parts from reference TRBV7-7 and TRBJ2-2): GAGVSQSPRYKVTKRGQDVTLRCDPISSHATLYWYQQALGQGPEFLTYFNYEAQPDKSGLPSDRFSAERPEGSISTLTIQRTEQRDSAMYRCASSPRDRAAGELFFGEGSRLTVL.

CDR3 nucleotide sequence: TGTGCCAGCAGCCTGGGACAACGCTATGGCTACACCTTC. The encoded protein is CASSLGQRYGYTF. V is TRBV6-2 or TRBV6-3 and J is TRBJ1-2; D is perhaps TRBD1 (6 bases). Germline V CDR1 and CDR2: MNHEY, SVGEGT. The length of the CDR3 is 13 residues. Deletions cut 6 bases from V and 4 bases from J, with 12 bases between.

CDR3 amino acids: CASSSPRDRTYNEQFF. Here the CDR3 DNA reads TGTGCCAGCAGTTCGCCCCGGGACAGAACTTACAATGAGCAGTTCTTC. The rearrangement joins TRBV7-9 to TRBJ2-1; 7 bases match TRBD1. CDR1 is SEHNR and CDR2 is FQNEAQ in the germline V gene (reference sequence). This CDR3 is 16 amino acids long. Trimming took 6 bases from V and 4 from J; bases not matched to a gene: 12.

This clone was seen more than once but under ten times. The J gene is TRBJ1-2, the V gene TRBV6-4; D unclear. The CDR3 is 12 residues long. The V gene lost 6 bases and the J gene lost 8 bases, with 13 bases spanning the gap. Germline loops: CDR1 MRHNA, CDR2 SNTAGT. The DNA for the CDR3 is TGTGCCAGCAGCGGCGGAGGTGGCGGCTACACCTTC. Its translation is CASSGGGGGYTF.

This chain links TRBV6-2 or TRBV6-3 with TRBJ2-3; the D is unclear. The germline V and J ends were trimmed by 2 bases and 0 bases, with 15 bases remaining between them. CDR1 is MNHEY, CDR2 SVGEGT, per germline. The CDR3 contains 17 residues. CDR3 amino acids: CASSYDLRSTSTDTQYF. CDR3 DNA: TGTGCCAGCAGTTACGATCTTCGGAGCACTAGCACAGATACGCAGTATTTT.

V gene TRBV18 combines with J gene TRBJ1-1; a weak D match, TRBD1 (5 bases). There are 14 residues in the CDR3. V lost 2 bases to trimming and J lost 4 bases, with 11 bases between them. Germline V gives CDR1 KGHSH, CDR2 LQKENI. CDR3 DNA sequence: TGTGCCAGCTCACCAGCCAGGGAGGCCACTGAAGCTTTCTTT. Translation: CASSPAREATEAFF.

The chain is built from TRBV15 and TRBJ2-5, with TRBD2 identical over 10 bases. J was trimmed by 5 bases and V by 0 bases; bases with no gene match: 9. CDR1 and CDR2 from the germline V gene are LNHNV and YYDKDF (reference sequence). The CDR3 covers 17 residues. The CDR3 protein is CATSRDRASGGGETQYF. The CDR3 DNA reads as TGTGCCACCAGCAGAGATAGGGCTAGCGGGGGTGGTGAGACCCAGTACTTC.

V is TRBV9 and J is TRBJ1-1; D may be TRBD1 (5 bases). This CDR3 has 15 residues. Between the trimmed V and J ends, which lost 3 bases and 5 bases, there was a span of 17 bases. Germline CDR1 and CDR2: SGDLS and YYNGEE. This CDR3 reads CASSGTEGLGTEAFF. The DNA for the CDR3 is TGTGCCAGCAGCGGGACGGAGGGACTCGGAACTGAAGCTTTCTTT.

The chain has TRBV11-3 and TRBJ2-7; 9 positions match TRBD1. The V gene's germline CDR1 is SGHNT and CDR2 YENEEA. The CDR3 consists of 13 residues. V lost 4 bases and J lost 3; bases outside the gene matches: 1. The CDR3 DNA reads as TGTGCCAGCAGCTCGACAGGGGGCTACGAGCAGTACTTC. It codes for CASSSTGGYEQYF.

The gene calls are TRBV12-5 and TRBJ1-1, with D perhaps TRBD1 (6 bases). The ends were cut back, 1 base at V and 8 bases at J, with 14 bases in the middle. This CDR3 has 14 amino acids. Per the germline V gene, CDR1 is LGHNT and CDR2 is FRNRAP. The CDR3 loop is CASGLGTGSSEAFF. The DNA for the CDR3 is TGTGCTAGTGGTTTGGGTACAGGGAGCTCCGAAGCTTTCTTT.

This clone was seen more than once but under ten times. V usage is TRBV7-2 and J usage is TRBJ1-6, with 8 bases fitting TRBD1. The CDR3 runs 16 residues. J gave up 6 bases and V 6 bases, and 10 bases lay outside the gene matches. Germline V gives CDR1 SGHTA, CDR2 FQGNSA. CDR3 region: CASRRTGQAPNSPLHF. The CDR3 DNA follows: TGTGCCAGCAGACGCACGGGACAGGCGCCTAATTCACCCCTCCACTTT.

CDR3 region: CASSLGQPPYEQYF. Written as DNA, the CDR3 is TGTGCCAGCAGTTTAGGGCAACCGCCATACGAGCAGTACTTC. V gene TRBV27 combines with J gene TRBJ2-7; no clear D gene. The CDR3 has 14 amino acids. Trimming removed 2 bases from V and 4 bases from J, with 12 bases in between. The germline gives CDR1 MNHEY, CDR2 SMNVEV (reference sequence).

This rearrangement joins TRBV5-1 to TRBJ2-3; 13 nucleotides align to TRBD2. The CDR3 extends over 17 amino acids. The V gene's germline CDR1 is SGHRS and CDR2 YFSETQ. J lost 4 bases, V lost 4 bases, and 9 bases had no gene match. The CDR3 sequence is CASSGTSGGGYADTQYF. The CDR3 DNA sequence: TGCGCCAGCAGCGGAACTAGCGGGGGGGGCTATGCAGATACGCAGTATTTT. The full variable domain, its missing parts supplied by reference TRBV5-1 and TRBJ2-3, is KAGVTQTPRYLIKTRGQQVTLSCSPISGHRSVSWYQQTPGQGLQFLFEYFSETQRNKGNFPGRFSGRQFSNSRSEMNVSTLELGDSALYLCASSGTSGGGYADTQYFGPGTRLTVL.

In this sample, this clone turned up a few times. The chain carries TRBV29-1 and TRBJ1-3; 9 bases line up with TRBD1. Germline assignment: CDR1 SQVTM and CDR2 ANQGSEA. The CDR3 is 15 residues long. Unmatched junction bases numbered 3, after V lost 1 base and J lost 2 bases. CDR3 residues: CSVEGNRGPGNTIYF. CDR3 coding DNA: TGCAGCGTTGAAGGGAACAGGGGGCCTGGAAACACCATATATTTT.